This T cell receptor beta chain was sequenced in a study of blood T cell repertoires in COVID-19. Germline values: CDR1 KGHSH, CDR2 LQKENI. This CDR3 comprises 13 residues. The J segment lost 2 bases and the V segment lost 6 bases, leaving 3 bases of the junction unmatched. Measured with immunoSEQ multiplex PCR; TCRdb has only the in-frame clones, and not every one. Among about 170,000 clones listed, less than 85% were seen once. The TCR was taken from an elderly woman with active or convalescent COVID-19. The rearrangement uses TRBV18 and TRBJ2-5, with TRBD1 identical over 7 bases. The specimen was peripheral blood. In DNA form, the CDR3 reads TGTGCCAGCTCCTCGGACAGGCAAGAGACCCAGTACTTC. Translated, it gives CASSSDRQETQYF.